One and the same sample provided the 31 T cell receptor beta chains below, sequenced in a study of T cell responses to AZD1222 COVID-19 vaccine. Data came from immunoSEQ multiplex PCR; TCRdb stores just in-frame clones and leaves some out. Among roughly 110,000 clones listed, under 95% were seen once. Material: peripheral blood, obtained 28 days after the second AZD1222 dose. The receptors here all came from an adult who received the AZD1222 COVID-19 vaccine.

The V and J genes are TRBV30 and TRBJ1-1; 7 bases are shared with TRBD1. J was trimmed by 6 bases and V by 2 bases; bases with no gene match: 9. This CDR3 is 14 amino acids long. CDR1 GTSNPN and CDR2 SVGIG come from the germline V gene (reference sequence). Here the CDR3 DNA reads TGTGCCTGGAGTTTGTCAGGGGGAAAGCCTGAAGCTTTCTTT. It specifies CAWSLSGGKPEAFF.

The table lists this clone with a count of one. The rearrangement links TRBV5-1 to TRBJ1-3, with 9 bases identical to TRBD1. Trimming at V came to 4 bases and at J to 0 bases, leaving 2 bases not matched to a gene. This CDR3 region has 15 residues. Germline-derived CDR1 and CDR2 are SGHRS and YFSETQ. CDR3 amino acids: CASSGDRVSGNTIYF. DNA of the CDR3: TGCGCCAGCAGCGGGGACAGGGTCTCTGGAAACACCATATATTTT.

The chain has TRBV30 and TRBJ2-5; unclear D gene. The V gene's germline CDR1 is GTSNPN and CDR2 SVGIG (reference sequence). This CDR3 has 13 residues. V lost 4 bases to trimming and J lost 5 bases, with 14 bases between them. The CDR3: CAWTPHYFETQYF. CDR3 coding DNA: TGTGCCTGGACACCACACTATTTTGAGACCCAGTACTTC.

This chain connects TRBV11-2 to TRBJ2-7, with unresolved D. Germline lookup yields CDR1 SGHAT and CDR2 FQNNGV. V was clipped by 0 bases and J by 6 bases, with 12 bases between them. The CDR3 extends over 14 amino acids. The CDR3 DNA reads as TGTGCCAGCAGCTTAGAAAGGCAGTATGGCGAGCAGTACTTC. Protein product: CASSLERQYGEQYF.

The chain employs TRBV20-1 and TRBJ1-5; the D is unclear. The CDR3 has 14 residues. Germline V gene lookup returns CDR1 DFQATT and CDR2 SNEGSKA (reference sequence). V was pared by 3 bases and J by 2 bases, with 11 bases between. The CDR3 sequence: CSASPRLGNQPQHF. CDR3 sequence (DNA): TGCAGTGCTAGTCCGCGACTGGGCAATCAGCCCCAGCATTTT.

The chain combines TRBV14 with TRBJ2-7; D may be TRBD2 (6 bases). Per the germline V gene, CDR1 is SGHDN and CDR2 is FVKESK. The CDR3 covers 15 residues. The ends were cut back, 2 bases at V and 0 bases at J, with 11 bases in the middle. The CDR3 reads CASSQLAGSSYEQYF. CDR3 coding DNA: TGTGCCAGCAGCCAACTGGCGGGAAGCTCCTACGAGCAGTACTTC.

CDR3 coding DNA: TGTGCCAGCAGCCCCGTGGGATCCTACGAGCAGTACTTC. Its protein product is CASSPVGSYEQYF. This chain connects TRBV7-9 to TRBJ2-7, with D unclear. The CDR3 consists of 13 residues. Per the germline V gene, CDR1 is SEHNR and CDR2 is FQNEAQ (reference sequence). The ends were cut back, 5 bases at V and 1 base at J, with 9 bases in the middle.

The chain has TRBV3-1 (or the pseudogene TRBV3-2) and TRBJ2-5; 11 nucleotides agree with TRBD2. This CDR3 comprises 17 residues. Germline CDR1 is LGHDT and CDR2 is YNNKEL (reference sequence). V gave up 4 bases and J gave up 4 bases; unmatched junction bases: 11. Written as DNA, the CDR3 is TGTGCCAGCAGCCCATCTCCCACTAGCGGGAGCGCAGAGACCCAGTACTTC. It translates to CASSPSPTSGSAETQYF.

The chain recombines TRBV6-5 with TRBJ1-5; D remains unclear. CDR1 is MNHEY, CDR2 SVGAGI, per germline. The CDR3 consists of 15 residues. Trimming stripped 9 bases from V and 3 bases from J, with 18 bases between. CDR3: CASSGRALNNQPQHF. DNA of the CDR3: TGTGCCAGTTCCGGGCGAGCTTTAAACAATCAGCCCCAGCATTTT.

The chain couples TRBV18 to TRBJ1-5; maybe TRBD1 (5 bases). Trimming pared 5 bases from V and 6 bases from J, leaving 14 bases between. Germline loops: CDR1 KGHSH, CDR2 LQKENI. This CDR3 has 14 amino acids. The CDR3 bases are TGTGCCAGCTCAAAGGATGGGGGGGGTCAGCCCCAGCATTTT. Its protein is CASSKDGGGQPQHF.

The chain has TRBV12-3 or TRBV12-4 and TRBJ2-7, with unresolved D. Trimming stripped 3 bases from V and 2 bases from J, with 8 bases between. The CDR3 runs 13 residues. The CDR3 is CASSLKVTYEQYF. CDR3 coding DNA: TGTGCCAGCAGTTTGAAGGTAACCTACGAGCAGTACTTC.

The chain joins TRBV7-9 to TRBJ1-5; D not resolved. Germline loops: CDR1 SEHNR, CDR2 FQNEAQ (reference sequence). This CDR3 is built from 14 residues. Trimming stripped 2 bases from V and 3 bases from J, with 8 bases between. DNA of the CDR3: TGTGCCAGCAGCTTACAGGAGACCAATCAGCCCCAGCATTTT. Translating gives CASSLQETNQPQHF.

The rearrangement joins TRBV29-1 to TRBJ1-2, with 7 nucleotides matching TRBD1. The CDR3 loop spans 14 amino acids. CDR1 is SQVTM and CDR2 is ANQGSEA in the germline V gene. The J segment lost 2 bases and the V segment lost 7 bases, leaving 10 bases of the junction unmatched. The CDR3 region is CSAQTGLSNYGYTF. Here the CDR3 DNA reads TGCAGCGCACAGACAGGGTTGAGCAACTATGGCTACACCTTC.

The CDR3, as DNA: TGTGCCAGCAGTAACACAGGTTACTACAATGAGCAGTTCTTC. The encoded protein is CASSNTGYYNEQFF. The chain has TRBV6-6 and TRBJ2-1; TRBD1 might be the D (5 bases). V was trimmed by 5 bases and J by 3 bases, leaving 11 bases between them. CDR3 length: 14 residues. From germline, CDR1 is MNHNY and CDR2 SVGAGI (reference sequence).

This clone appeared a single time. Other nucleotide sequences from this sample produce the same CDR3. This rearrangement joins TRBV6-5 to TRBJ2-7, with 11 bases matching TRBD1. Germline-derived CDR1 and CDR2 are MNHEY and SVGAGI. The CDR3 runs to 13 residues. The CDR3: CASTGTGGYEQYF. The CDR3 DNA follows: TGTGCTTCAACCGGGACAGGGGGCTACGAGCAGTACTTC.

V gene TRBV19 combines with J gene TRBJ1-1, with D unresolved. The V and J ends lost 2 bases and 2 bases respectively, with 9 bases between them. Germline CDR1 is LNHDA and CDR2 is SQIVND (reference sequence). CDR3 size: 14 residues. The CDR3 reads CASSITRANTEAFF. CDR3 DNA sequence: TGTGCCAGTAGTATAACGAGGGCCAACACTGAAGCTTTCTTT. The entire variable domain, with the rest obtained from reference TRBV19 and TRBJ1-1, is as follows: DGGITQSPKYLFRKEGQNVTLSCEQNLNHDAMYWYRQDPGQGLRLIYYSQIVNDFQKGDIAEGYSVSREKKESFPLTVTSAQKNPTAFYLCASSITRANTEAFFGQGTRLTVV.

The V and J genes are TRBV12-3 or TRBV12-4 and TRBJ2-2, with D perhaps matching TRBD1 (6 bases). CDR3 length: 13 amino acids. With 5 bases removed from V and 7 bases from J, the gap between germline ends came to 11 bases. As DNA, the CDR3 is TGTGCCAGCAGTCCGCAGGGGCACGGGGAGCTGTTTTTT. Protein product: CASSPQGHGELFF.

The V and J genes are TRBV5-6 and TRBJ2-5; 12 bases are shared with TRBD1. Per germline, CDR1 SGHDT and CDR2 YYEEEE. CDR3 length equals 15 residues. V trimming: 5 bases; J trimming: 5 bases; junction bases outside the gene matches: 7. CDR3 region: CASRGTGGAQETQYF. DNA for the CDR3: TGTGCCAGCAGAGGGACAGGGGGCGCCCAGGAGACCCAGTACTTC. Full variable domain (remainder filled in from reference TRBV5-6 and TRBJ2-5): DAGVTQSPTHLIKTRGQQVTLRCSPKSGHDTVSWYQQALGQGPQFIFQYYEEEERQRGNFPDRFSGHQFPNYSSELNVNALLLGDSALYLCASRGTGGAQETQYFGPGTRLLVL.

This rearrangement joins TRBV7-9 to TRBJ2-1; tentatively, D is TRBD2 (6 bases). The V end lost 4 bases, the J end lost 10 bases, and 8 bases lay between the germline ends. The CDR3 covers 11 residues. Germline-derived CDR1 and CDR2 are SEHNR and FQNEAQ (reference sequence). CDR3 loop: CASSWDFEQFF. The CDR3 DNA reads as TGTGCCAGCAGCTGGGACTTCGAGCAGTTCTTC. The full variable domain, with the rest looked up from reference TRBV7-9 and TRBJ2-1, is DTGVSQNPRHKITKRGQNVTFRCDPISEHNRLYWYRQTLGQGPEFLTYFQNEAQLEKSRLLSDRFSAERPKGSFSTLEIQRTEQGDSAMYLCASSWDFEQFFGPGTRLTVL.

The chain carries TRBV5-1 and TRBJ2-3; no firm D call. Per germline, CDR1 SGHRS and CDR2 YFSETQ. There are 12 residues in the CDR3. V lost 0 bases and J lost 10, with 9 bases in between. The DNA of the CDR3 is TGCGCCAGCAGCTTGGAAAGGGTTTCGCAGTATTTT. Its translation: CASSLERVSQYF.

J is TRBJ1-2 and V is TRBV29-1; D is ambiguous. The germline V gene encodes CDR1 SQVTM and CDR2 ANQGSEA. The CDR3 length is 12 residues. Trimming removed 5 bases at V and 2 bases at J, with 9 bases between. CDR3 DNA sequence: TGCAGCGTTAAGGAGGGAAACTATGGCTACACCTTC. Amino acids: CSVKEGNYGYTF. Looking up the rest from reference TRBV29-1 and TRBJ1-2 gives the full variable domain: SAVISQKPSRDICQRGTSLTIQCQVDSQVTMMFWYRQQPGQSLTLIATANQGSEATYESGFVIDKFPISRPNLTFSTLTVSNMSPEDSSIYLCSVKEGNYGYTFGSGTRLTVV.

In its sample, this clone was seen a few times. V is TRBV2 and J is TRBJ1-6; 7 bases are shared with TRBD1. The CDR3 is 16 amino acids. CDR1 and CDR2 from the germline V gene are SNHLY and FYNNEI. The V and J ends lost 4 bases and 5 bases, in that order; junction bases with no gene match: 8. The CDR3 DNA is TGTGCCAGCAGTGGTCCACGACAGGGCGATAATTCACCCCTCCACTTT. Translation gives CASSGPRQGDNSPLHF.

The rearrangement links TRBV7-8 to TRBJ2-2, with D tentatively TRBD2 (5 bases). CDR1 and CDR2 from the germline V gene are SGHVS and FQNEAQ. This CDR3 has 15 residues. Trimming left V 1 base short and J 8 bases short, with 14 bases between. The CDR3 sequence: CASSLERSWRGELFF. The CDR3 nucleotides are TGTGCCAGCAGCTTAGAACGTAGCTGGAGGGGGGAGCTGTTTTTT. Using reference TRBV7-8 and TRBJ2-2 for the parts outside the CDR3, the full variable domain is GAGVSQSPRYKVAKRGQDVALRCDPISGHVSLFWYQQALGQGPEFLTYFQNEAQLDKSGLPSDRFFAERPEGSVSTLKIQRTQQEDSAVYLCASSLERSWRGELFFGEGSRLTVL.

The rearrangement joins TRBV18 to TRBJ1-2; D gene ambiguous. V lost 6 bases and J lost 8, with 22 bases in between. The CDR3 extends over 15 amino acids. Looked up from germline, CDR1 is KGHSH and CDR2 is LQKENI. The CDR3: CASSLRSGERRGYTF. The CDR3 DNA sequence: TGTGCCAGCTCGCTCCGGTCGGGTGAGCGTCGGGGCTACACCTTC.

The genes are TRBV19 and TRBJ1-4; D is possibly TRBD1 (5 bases). Germline CDR1 reads LNHDA; CDR2 reads SQIVND (reference sequence). V was clipped by 1 base and J by 0 bases, with 15 bases between them. CDR3 size: 18 residues. The CDR3 is CASSIVAGRESTNEKLFF. Written as DNA, the CDR3 is TGTGCCAGTAGTATAGTAGCAGGGAGGGAATCAACTAATGAAAAACTGTTTTTT.

The rearrangement links TRBV5-6 to TRBJ1-1; no reliable D call. V was trimmed by 8 bases and J by 1 base, leaving 15 bases between them. Germline assignment: CDR1 SGHDT and CDR2 YYEEEE. The CDR3 is made up of 14 amino acids. Here the CDR3 DNA reads TGTGCCAGTGCCGGGGTCGGAGGGAACACTGAAGCTTTCTTT. Amino acid sequence: CASAGVGGNTEAFF. The full variable domain, in which reference TRBV5-6 and TRBJ1-1 provide the parts outside the CDR3, is DAGVTQSPTHLIKTRGQQVTLRCSPKSGHDTVSWYQQALGQGPQFIFQYYEEEERQRGNFPDRFSGHQFPNYSSELNVNALLLGDSALYLCASAGVGGNTEAFFGQGTRLTVV.

The count of this clone is one. The V call is TRBV5-1, the J call TRBJ2-5, with D tentatively TRBD1 or TRBD2 (6 bases each). Trimming took 4 bases from V and 4 from J, leaving 17 bases between them. This CDR3 comprises 15 residues. Germline V lookup: CDR1 SGHRS, CDR2 YFSETQ. Here the CDR3 DNA reads TGCGCCAGCAGCCCAAGCGGGCAGGGGAGAGAGACCCAGTACTTC. Translating gives CASSPSGQGRETQYF.

The chain combines TRBV9 with TRBJ2-1; D remains unclear. Germline loops: CDR1 SGDLS, CDR2 YYNGEE. This CDR3 has 14 amino acids. V was pared by 4 bases and J by 13 bases, with 21 bases between. CDR3 bases: TGTGCCAGCAGCTTATTCGGTGATCAATTAAGACAGTTCTTC. It is translated as CASSLFGDQLRQFF.

The chain combines TRBV19 with TRBJ2-2, with D unresolved. Between the trimmed V and J ends, which lost 5 bases and 8 bases, there was a span of 18 bases. The CDR3 runs to 15 residues. Germline loops: CDR1 LNHDA, CDR2 SQIVND (reference sequence). CDR3 loop: CASSLAPAIGGELFF. CDR3 nucleotide sequence: TGTGCCAGTAGTCTTGCGCCCGCGATAGGTGGGGAGCTGTTTTTT. Full variable domain (missing parts from reference TRBV19 and TRBJ2-2): DGGITQSPKYLFRKEGQNVTLSCEQNLNHDAMYWYRQDPGQGLRLIYYSQIVNDFQKGDIAEGYSVSREKKESFPLTVTSAQKNPTAFYLCASSLAPAIGGELFFGEGSRLTVL.

This clone has only a few counts. The rearrangement links TRBV10-3 to TRBJ1-5; the D gene is possibly TRBD1 (5 bases). V was shortened by 1 base and J by 4 bases, with 8 bases between the two germline ends. The CDR3 runs 14 residues. Germline CDR1 reads ENHRY; CDR2 reads SYGVKD. CDR3 amino acids: CAISELGDNQPQHF. CDR3 nucleotides: TGTGCCATCAGTGAGTTAGGGGATAATCAGCCCCAGCATTTT.

The chain uses TRBV4-1 and TRBJ1-2, with TRBD1 as a possible D gene (5 bases). V was cut by 3 bases and J by 2 bases, with 16 bases left in between. The CDR3 length is 16 residues. The germline CDR1 and CDR2 sequences are MGHRA and YSYEKL. The CDR3 bases are TGCGCCAGCAGCCATGTCGGCGTAGCAGGGAACTATGGCTACACCTTC. This gives the protein CASSHVGVAGNYGYTF.